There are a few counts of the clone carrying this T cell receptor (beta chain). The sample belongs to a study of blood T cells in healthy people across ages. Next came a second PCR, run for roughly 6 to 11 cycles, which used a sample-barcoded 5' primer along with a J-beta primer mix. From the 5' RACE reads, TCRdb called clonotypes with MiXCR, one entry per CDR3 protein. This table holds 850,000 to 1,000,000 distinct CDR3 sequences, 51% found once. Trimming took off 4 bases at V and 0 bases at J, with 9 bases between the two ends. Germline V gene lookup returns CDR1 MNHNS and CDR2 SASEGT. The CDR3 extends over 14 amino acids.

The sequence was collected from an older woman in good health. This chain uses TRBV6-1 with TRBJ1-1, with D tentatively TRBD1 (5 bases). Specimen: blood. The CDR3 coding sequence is TGTGCCAGCAGTGCCCAGGGTCTGAACACTGAAGCTTTCTTT. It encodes CASSAQGLNTEAFF.